This T cell receptor (beta chain) was recovered during a study of STAT5B mutations in CD4+ large granular lymphocyte leukemia. Germline assignment: CDR1 MDHEN and CDR2 SYDVKM. CDR3 length equals 19 residues. V lost 0 bases to trimming and J lost 6 bases; unmatched junction nucleotides: 13. Produced via immunoSEQ multiplex PCR; TCRdb's table is partial and in-frame only. The data show more than 30,000 clones, approximately 76% seen once. Buffy coats from healthy blood donors served as controls. Findings of the study overall: Without putative leukemic clones, patient CD4-sorted repertoires remained more clonal than healthy CD4+ repertoires.

In regard to this clone: Its antigen is still unknown.

The receptor's source is a human donor in good health. The sequenced material came from CD4+ T cells from blood buffy coats. The gene calls are TRBV28 and TRBJ2-1; 11 nucleotides match TRBD2. Here the CDR3 reads CASSLWGSGGATRGNEQFF. The CDR3 nucleotides are TGTGCCAGCAGTTTATGGGGTAGCGGGGGGGCTACAAGGGGCAATGAGCAGTTCTTC.